These T cell receptor beta chains were read from a single sample in a study of vaccination and CD4 T cells after COVID-19. TCRdb ran MiXCR on the PCR reads and lists one entry per CDR3 protein. The sample contains over 5,500 distinct CDR3 sequences, approximately 52% of which appear only once. What these receptors recognize is not known. Sequenced material: CD4+ T cells from blood, cultured in vitro. These receptors originate from a human donor in good health. CDR3s include the opening cysteine and the closing phenylalanine or tryptophan. D genes are given only for firm matches. Clone size is given for some rows only: seen once, a few or many times, or a class if the clone is expanded.

J,size,V,D,CDR3,DNA
TRBJ1-1,.,TRBV11-3,.,CASSLGGGRTEAFF,TGTGCCAGCAGCTTAGGGGGGGGCCGAACTGAAGCTTTCTTT
TRBJ1-2,.,TRBV7-9,TRBD1,CASSSAVAGGYGYTF,TGTGCCAGCAGCTCAGCGGTGGCAGGGGGCTATGGCTACACCTTC
TRBJ2-2,few,TRBV7-9,TRBD2,CASSSPRLAGGSAGELFF,TGTGCCAGCAGCTCCCCCCGACTAGCGGGGGGGTCCGCCGGGGAGCTGTTTTTT
TRBJ2-3,once,TRBV28,.,CASTLGLPLGDTQYF,TGTGCCAGCACTCTGGGACTCCCCTTAGGAGATACGCAGTATTTT
TRBJ2-3,.,TRBV7-2,.,CASSLGAGMSTDTQYF,TGTGCCAGCAGCTTAGGGGCGGGAATGAGTACAGATACGCAGTATTTT
TRBJ1-1,few,TRBV6-2/TRBV6-3,.,CASSYDGIKLTEAFF,TGTGCCAGCAGTTACGATGGGATTAAGTTGACTGAAGCTTTCTTT
TRBJ2-7,few,TRBV5-1,TRBD1,CASSLVRGPSTYEQYF,TGCGCCAGCAGCTTGGTGAGGGGGCCATCAACCTACGAGCAGTACTTC
TRBJ1-5,.,TRBV30,.,CAWKGSGNQPQHF,TGTGCCTGGAAGGGTTCGGGCAATCAGCCCCAGCATTTT
TRBJ2-7,.,TRBV15,.,CATSRFVEDEQYF,TGTGCCACCAGCAGATTCGTTGAGGACGAGCAGTACTTC
TRBJ2-5,.,TRBV12-3/TRBV12-4,.,CASSFGQTETQYF,TGTGCCAGCAGTTTTGGTCAGACAGAGACCCAGTACTTC
TRBJ2-5,few,TRBV7-2,.,CASRPPPAETQYF,TGTGCCAGCAGACCCCCCCCGGCAGAGACCCAGTACTTC
TRBJ2-2,few,TRBV6-1,.,CASRTGVANTGELFF,TGTGCCAGCAGAACTGGGGTTGCGAACACCGGGGAGCTGTTTTTT
TRBJ2-1,few,TRBV7-9,.,CASSLALASSNEQFF,TGTGCCAGCAGCTTAGCCCTAGCTTCTAGCAATGAGCAGTTCTTC
TRBJ1-2,.,TRBV7-2,TRBD1,CASSRTGGDYGYTF,TGTGCCAGCAGCAGGACAGGGGGCGACTATGGCTACACCTTC
TRBJ2-5,.,TRBV7-8,.,CASRYRDVDLKTQYF,TGTGCCAGCAGGTACCGGGACGTTGACTTGAAGACCCAGTACTTC
TRBJ1-5,.,TRBV5-6,.,CASSFWEDGQPQHF,TGTGCCAGCAGCTTTTGGGAGGACGGTCAGCCCCAGCATTTT
TRBJ2-3,.,TRBV20-1,TRBD2,CSASLAGSTDTQYF,TGCAGTGCCTCACTAGCGGGAAGCACAGATACGCAGTATTTT
TRBJ1-2,.,TRBV7-8,.,CASSLEPGGYTF,TGTGCCAGCAGCTTAGAACCCGGAGGCTACACCTTC
TRBJ2-3,few,TRBV20-1,TRBD1,CSGLPNRGHRTDTQYF,TGCAGTGGGCTCCCCAACAGGGGGCATCGCACAGATACGCAGTATTTT
TRBJ2-1,few,TRBV6-2/TRBV6-3,TRBD2,CASSSSGGAGNEQFF,TGTGCCAGCAGCTCTAGCGGGGGGGCGGGGAATGAGCAGTTCTTC
TRBJ2-3,.,TRBV10-3,TRBD2,CAISTGLGLGGPDTQYF,TGTGCCATCAGCACGGGACTCGGACTAGGCGGTCCAGATACGCAGTATTTT
TRBJ2-7,.,TRBV19,.,CASTIGGDSYEQYF,TGTGCCAGTACGATAGGGGGGGACTCCTACGAGCAGTACTTC
TRBJ1-5,.,TRBV20-1,.,CSASEQYDQPQHF,TGCAGTGCTAGTGAACAGTACGATCAGCCCCAGCATTTT
TRBJ2-7,.,TRBV28,TRBD2,CASSPPTSGKGYEQYF,TGTGCCAGCAGTCCACCAACTAGCGGGAAGGGCTACGAGCAGTACTTC
TRBJ2-1,.,TRBV7-9,TRBD1,CASSSGQGTYNEQFF,TGTGCCAGCAGCTCCGGACAGGGTACCTACAATGAGCAGTTCTTC
TRBJ1-1,.,TRBV19,.,CASSMGLSHTEAFF,TGTGCCAGTAGCATGGGGCTTAGCCACACTGAAGCTTTCTTT
TRBJ1-2,.,TRBV28,TRBD1,CASSKDRGLGGYTF,TGTGCCAGCAGTAAAGACAGGGGGCTAGGGGGCTACACCTTC
TRBJ2-1,.,TRBV10-3,TRBD2,CAISGSTSGISNEQFF,TGTGCCATCAGCGGCAGCACTAGCGGGATTAGCAATGAGCAGTTCTTC
TRBJ1-5,.,TRBV5-8,TRBD1,CASSLVAGTGSNQPQHF,TGTGCCAGCAGCCTGGTCGCCGGGACAGGGAGCAATCAGCCCCAGCATTTT
TRBJ1-6,.,TRBV6-1,.,CASRDRTIYNSPLHF,TGTGCCAGCAGGGACCGGACAATCTATAATTCACCCCTCCACTTT
TRBJ2-7,.,TRBV20-1,.,CSASPATVYEQYF,TGCAGTGCTAGTCCAGCGACCGTCTACGAGCAGTACTTC
TRBJ1-2,few,TRBV15,TRBD1,CATSRDGTGGNGYTF,TGTGCCACCAGCAGAGATGGGACAGGGGGTAATGGCTACACCTTC
TRBJ1-1,.,TRBV29-1,TRBD1,CSASGGTGIAEAFF,TGCAGCGCATCCGGGGGGACAGGGATAGCTGAAGCTTTCTTT
TRBJ1-6,.,TRBV6-1,.,CASSPSGTNNSPLHF,TGTGCCAGCAGTCCGAGCGGGACCAATAATTCACCCCTCCACTTT
TRBJ1-2,.,TRBV2,.,CASSPERVYGYTF,TGTGCCAGCAGCCCTGAAAGGGTTTATGGCTACACCTTC
TRBJ2-1,.,TRBV6-2/TRBV6-3,.,CASSQHLSKQFF,TGTGCCAGCAGCCAGCATCTCAGCAAGCAGTTCTTC
TRBJ1-2,.,TRBV19,TRBD1,CASSTSGQEYYGYTF,TGTGCCAGTAGTACGTCAGGACAGGAATACTATGGCTACACCTTC
TRBJ2-7,.,TRBV7-2,TRBD1,CASSSGTGRGTYEQYF,TGTGCCAGCAGCTCGGGGACAGGGAGGGGGACCTACGAGCAGTACTTC
TRBJ2-2,.,TRBV25-1,.,CASSASPDTGELFF,TGTGCCAGCAGTGCTTCCCCAGACACCGGGGAGCTGTTTTTT
TRBJ2-7,few,TRBV2,.,CAGAASSYEQYF,TGTGCTGGAGCGGCGAGCTCCTACGAGCAGTACTTC
TRBJ1-5,.,TRBV20-1,.,CSASEQYNQPQHF,TGCAGTGCTAGTGAACAGTACAATCAGCCCCAGCATTTT
TRBJ1-1,.,TRBV7-9,.,CASSLWSNTEAFF,TGTGCCAGCAGCCTATGGTCGAACACTGAAGCTTTCTTT
TRBJ2-1,.,TRBV11-3,.,CASSLVGGGEQFF,TGTGCCAGCAGCTTAGTAGGAGGAGGTGAGCAGTTCTTC
TRBJ2-1,few,TRBV20-1,TRBD2,CSAISGSGTDEQFF,TGCAGTGCTATTAGCGGGAGTGGGACGGATGAGCAGTTCTTC
TRBJ2-7,.,TRBV7-6,TRBD2,CASSVSGTSGRAYEQYF,TGTGCCAGCAGCGTGTCCGGGACTAGCGGGAGGGCTTACGAGCAGTACTTC
TRBJ1-5,.,TRBV12-3/TRBV12-4,.,CASSSGGFKPQHF,TGTGCCAGCAGTTCGGGGGGTTTTAAGCCCCAGCATTTT
TRBJ1-1,.,TRBV11-3,.,CASSYGGMNTEAFF,TGTGCCAGCAGCTACGGGGGTATGAACACTGAAGCTTTCTTT
TRBJ1-2,.,TRBV9,.,CASSLRIDSHYGYTF,TGTGCCAGCAGCCTCCGGATCGACAGCCACTATGGCTACACCTTC
TRBJ1-6,.,TRBV6-1,.,CASSTRLVLHF,TGTGCCAGCAGTACCCGTTTAGTACTCCACTTT
TRBJ1-1,large,TRBV11-2,TRBD1,CASRPTRGRTPTAFF,TGTGCCAGCAGGCCGACCAGGGGGCGAACTCCGACAGCTTTCTTT
TRBJ1-5,.,TRBV28,TRBD1,CASSQPRTGLNQPQHF,TGTGCCAGCAGCCAGCCCAGGACAGGGTTAAATCAGCCCCAGCATTTT
TRBJ1-5,.,TRBV9,.,CASSVDSYSNQPQHF,TGTGCCAGCAGCGTTGACAGTTATAGCAATCAGCCCCAGCATTTT
TRBJ2-3,.,TRBV20-1,.,CSARVYAHADTQYF,TGCAGTGCTAGAGTCTATGCCCACGCAGATACGCAGTATTTT
TRBJ2-1,once,TRBV6-5,.,CASSYPNRNEQFF,TGTGCCAGCAGTTACCCAAACCGTAATGAGCAGTTCTTC
TRBJ1-6,.,TRBV28,TRBD1,CASQGASWLYSPLHF,TGTGCCAGCCAGGGGGCCAGCTGGCTCTATTCACCCCTCCACTTT